The 31 T cell receptor beta chains below come from one sample, sequenced in a study of regulatory T cells in long-lasting Graves disease. Relying on iRepertoire HTBI primers and Arm-PCR of CDR3 regions, the team built TCR beta libraries. TCRdb analysed the multiplex PCR reads with MiXCR anew, one entry per CDR3 protein. The sample has approximately 300,000 distinct CDR3 sequences, about 20% seen once; the top ten hold roughly 35%. Described time point: newly diagnosed GD, antithyroid drugs for less than 3 months. The TCR library used RNA extracted from PBMCs. The material sequenced was peripheral blood mononuclear cells (PBMCs), taken at new diagnosis, from a patient treated with antithyroid drugs. The origin of the receptors is a female donor with Graves disease.

This clonotype occurred many times. This chain joins TRBV5-1 and TRBJ2-3; D is perhaps TRBD2 (5 bases). CDR3 length: 14 residues. V gave up 3 bases and J gave up 5 bases, with 13 bases separating them. Germline values: CDR1 SGHRS, CDR2 YFSETQ. The CDR3 region is CASSSGLGEDTQYF. CDR3 bases: TGCGCCAGCAGCTCCGGACTCGGCGAAGATACGCAGTATTTT.

The chain is built from TRBV28 and TRBJ1-5; 10 bases line up with TRBD1. With 4 bases clipped from V and 8 bases from J, the junction kept 8 bases outside the gene matches. The CDR3 has 15 amino acids. From germline, CDR1 is MDHEN and CDR2 SYDVKM. Here the CDR3 DNA reads TGTGCCAGCAGTTCAGGGACCGGGACAGGGGAGCCCCAGCATTTT. Translated: CASSSGTGTGEPQHF. Full variable domain (remainder filled in from reference TRBV28 and TRBJ1-5): DVKVTQSSRYLVKRTGEKVFLECVQDMDHENMFWYRQDPGLGLRLIYFSYDVKMKEKGDIPEGYSVSREKKERFSLILESASTNQTSMYLCASSSGTGTGEPQHFGDGTRLSIL.

The chain joins TRBV2 to TRBJ1-2; 11 positions match TRBD1. Losses at the gene ends were 5 bases for V and 3 bases for J; bases not matched to a gene: 8. CDR3 length: 16 amino acids. Germline CDR1 and CDR2: SNHLY and FYNNEI. The CDR3 sequence: CASSRTGGPLDYGYTF. CDR3 nucleotides: TGTGCCAGCAGTCGGACAGGGGGCCCTCTAGACTATGGCTACACCTTC.

This clonotype was observed many times. V is TRBV3-1 and J is TRBJ2-7; D remains unclear. There are 13 residues in the CDR3. Trimming cost V 2 bases and J 5 bases, with 10 bases left between them. CDR1 is LGHDT, CDR2 YNNKEL, per germline (reference sequence). CDR3 in amino acids: CASSQKGQNEQYF. The CDR3 DNA reads TGTGCCAGCAGCCAAAAGGGCCAGAACGAGCAGTACTTC.

The V call is TRBV3-1, the J call TRBJ1-2, with a weak D call TRBD1 (5 bases). CDR3 length equals 14 residues. V gave up 4 bases and J gave up 6 bases, with 15 bases separating them. Germline-derived CDR1 and CDR2 are LGHDT and YNNKEL (reference sequence). The CDR3 bases are TGTGCCAGCAGCCTCCGGGACGACTACGATGGCTACACCTTC. As protein: CASSLRDDYDGYTF.

This clonotype was seen many times. V is TRBV19 and J is TRBJ2-1; TRBD1 matches at 9 bases. V shed 7 bases and J 7 bases; nucleotides not matched to a gene: 8. Germline CDR1 reads LNHDA; CDR2 reads SQIVND (reference sequence). The CDR3 contains 14 residues. DNA of the CDR3: TGTGCCAGTACGCGGACAGGGGTGGTAAATGAGCAGTTCTTC. This sequence encodes CASTRTGVVNEQFF.

This clonotype was counted ten times or more. The chain employs TRBV10-3 and TRBJ1-5; D gene ambiguous. The CDR3 is 13 amino acids. CDR1 is ENHRY and CDR2 is SYGVKD in the germline V gene. Trimming removed 0 bases at V and 8 bases at J, with 8 bases between. The CDR3 DNA reads as TGTGCCATCAGTGAGTCGGTATGGGAGCCCCAGCATTTT. It codes for CAISESVWEPQHF.

The table lists this clonotype with many counts. The gene calls are TRBV28 and TRBJ2-7, with D maybe TRBD1 (6 bases). The germline V gene encodes CDR1 MDHEN and CDR2 SYDVKM. Trimming cost V 4 bases and J 6 bases, with 19 bases left between them. This CDR3 contains 15 residues. The CDR3 spells CASSSPRGTSGEQYF. The CDR3 nucleotides read TGTGCCAGCAGTTCTCCCAGGGGAACCTCTGGCGAGCAGTACTTC.

The rearrangement links TRBV20-1 to TRBJ2-3; the match to TRBD2 covers 9 bases. There are 17 residues in the CDR3. The V segment lost 6 bases and the J segment 2 bases; nucleotides outside the gene matches: 15. Germline loops: CDR1 DFQATT, CDR2 SNEGSKA (reference sequence). The CDR3 coding sequence is TGCAGTGCCGAGCGACCCGGACTAGCGCATAACACAGATACGCAGTATTTT. It is translated as CSAERPGLAHNTDTQYF.

This clonotype has at least ten counts. The chain links TRBV28 to TRBJ2-7, with D possibly being TRBD1 (6 bases). The CDR3 length is 14 residues. V gave up 6 bases and J gave up 3 bases, with 15 bases separating them. Germline-derived CDR1 and CDR2 are MDHEN and SYDVKM. This CDR3 reads CASRPQDRFYEQYF. The CDR3 region has the DNA TGTGCCAGCAGACCCCAAGACAGGTTCTACGAGCAGTACTTC.

Note on this clonotype: A much larger clone sits a single nucleotide away, making a read error possible. Without the conserved terminal phenylalanine or tryptophan, this CDR3 likely stems from a read error. This chain uses TRBV2 with TRBJ1-6; D gene ambiguous. The CDR3 runs to 14 residues. V lost 1 base to trimming and J lost 9 bases, with 10 bases between them. The germline V gene encodes CDR1 SNHLY and CDR2 FYNNEI. The CDR3 sequence is CASSEGISSSPLHL. The CDR3 region has the DNA TGTGCCAGCAGTGAAGGCATCAGTAGTTCACCCCTCCACTTG.

This clonotype appeared many times. The CDR3 DNA follows: TGTGCCAGCAGTTTACGCGGGCGAAGCACCGGGGAGCTGTTTTTT. Translated, it gives CASSLRGRSTGELFF. This chain joins TRBV12-3 or TRBV12-4 and TRBJ2-2; D is possibly TRBD2 (5 bases). Trimming removed 2 bases from V and 4 bases from J, with 11 bases in between. The CDR3 covers 15 residues.

This clonotype was recorded at least ten times. The rearrangement uses TRBV20-1 and TRBJ1-5; 8 bases match TRBD1. This CDR3 region has 14 residues. The ends lost 3 bases at V and 4 bases at J; junction bases unmatched: 5. Germline CDR1 reads DFQATT; CDR2 reads SNEGSKA (reference sequence). Here the CDR3 reads CSARPTGGNQPQHF. The CDR3, as DNA: TGCAGTGCTAGGCCTACAGGGGGGAATCAGCCCCAGCATTTT.

In regard to this clonotype: A much larger clone sits a single nucleotide away, making a read error possible. The chain is built from TRBV20-1 and TRBJ2-4, with TRBD2 identical over 9 bases. The germline V gene has CDR1 DFQATT and CDR2 SNEGSKA (reference sequence). There are 16 residues in the CDR3. CDR3 nucleotides: TGCAGTGCTAGAGAGGGGACTAGCTCCCCCAAAAACATTCAGAACTTC. Translating gives CSAREGTSSPKNIQNF.

The V gene is TRBV28, the J gene TRBJ2-1; possibly TRBD1 or TRBD2 for D (5 bases each). V lost 5 bases and J 8 bases, leaving 25 bases between the germline ends. The germline gives CDR1 MDHEN, CDR2 SYDVKM. This CDR3 comprises 17 residues. The CDR3 is CASSQKPSFMGRDEQFF. In DNA form, the CDR3 reads TGTGCCAGCAGTCAGAAGCCCTCTTTTATGGGACGCGATGAGCAGTTCTTC.

This clonotype was detected many times. This chain connects TRBV12-3 or TRBV12-4 to TRBJ2-3; 12 bases fit TRBD2. This CDR3 is 16 amino acids long. V lost 1 base, J lost 3 bases, and 2 bases stayed unmatched. The DNA of the CDR3 is TGTGCCAGCAGTTTAGGGACTAGCGGGACTACAGATACGCAGTATTTT. Translating gives CASSLGTSGTTDTQYF.

This clonotype occurred many times. The chain carries TRBV4-2 and TRBJ2-7; 8 bases agree with TRBD2. After removal of 2 bases from V and 5 bases from J, the junction contained 8 bases not matched to a gene. Germline CDR1 is LGHNA and CDR2 is YNFKEQ. This CDR3 contains 15 residues. The CDR3 nucleotides are TGTGCCAGCAGCCAACCCGGGACTAGAAGCGACGAGCAGTACTTC. Amino acids: CASSQPGTRSDEQYF.

This clonotype turned up a few times. J is TRBJ2-1 and V is TRBV5-1, with 8 bases aligning to TRBD2. This CDR3 has 18 amino acids. V lost 1 base to trimming and J lost 5 bases; unmatched junction nucleotides: 14. Germline V gene lookup returns CDR1 SGHRS and CDR2 YFSETQ. The DNA for the CDR3 is TGCGCCAGCAGCTTGAACTGGGGGGGGCTAGCGGGTAACAATGAGCAGTTCTTC. Translation gives CASSLNWGGLAGNNEQFF.

This clonotype was seen at least ten times. The V gene is TRBV28, the J gene TRBJ2-7; no clear D gene. The CDR3 runs 12 residues. Trimming took off 6 bases at V and 5 bases at J, with 11 bases between the two ends. CDR1 and CDR2 from the germline V gene are MDHEN and SYDVKM. The CDR3 loop reads CASRGNWDEQYF. Written as DNA, the CDR3 is TGTGCCAGCAGAGGAAACTGGGACGAGCAGTACTTC.

This clonotype was seen at least ten times. The rearrangement uses TRBV6-5 and TRBJ2-3, with a weak D call TRBD2 (6 bases). Germline CDR1 MNHEY, CDR2 SVGAGI. The germline V and J ends were trimmed by 2 bases and 2 bases, with 14 bases remaining between them. The CDR3 covers 16 residues. In DNA, the CDR3 is TGTGCCAGCAGTTACCCTGGTGGGGGGAACACAGATACGCAGTATTTT. Amino acids: CASSYPGGGNTDTQYF.

As regards this clonotype: The conserved final phenylalanine or tryptophan is absent from the CDR3, which likely points to a read error. The chain recombines TRBV19 with TRBJ1-5; the D gene is possibly TRBD1 (5 bases). Trimming took off 3 bases at V and 0 bases at J, with 12 bases between the two ends. CDR1 is LNHDA, CDR2 SQIVND, per germline (reference sequence). This CDR3 has 16 residues. The CDR3 DNA sequence: TGTGCCAGTAGTATGGGGGTCCAATATAGCAATCAGCCCCAGCATTAT. This codes for CASSMGVQYSNQPQHY.

This clonotype has at least ten counts. CDR3 in DNA: TGTGCCAGCAGTGAAAGGCTAGTGGGAGGCCTATCCTACAATGAGCAGTTCTTC. Its protein product is CASSERLVGGLSYNEQFF. This chain joins TRBV2 and TRBJ2-1, with D possibly being TRBD2 (6 bases). Germline CDR1 is SNHLY and CDR2 is FYNNEI. The CDR3 runs to 18 residues. V lost 2 bases to trimming and J lost 1 base, with 18 bases between them.

V and J are TRBV6-9 and TRBJ2-3; TRBD2 agrees at 9 bases. CDR3 size: 21 residues. V lost 3 bases to trimming and J lost 3 bases; unmatched junction nucleotides: 22. The germline gives CDR1 MNHGY, CDR2 SVAAGI. As DNA, the CDR3 is TGTGCCAGCAGTTACCAAACAGCGGCGGGAGGGCCTGTTGGAGGTACAGATACGCAGTATTTT. The encoded protein is CASSYQTAAGGPVGGTDTQYF.

At least ten counts were recorded for this clonotype. This chain links TRBV27 with TRBJ2-1; TRBD1 matches at 8 bases. Germline loops: CDR1 MNHEY, CDR2 SMNVEV (reference sequence). With V trimmed by 7 bases and J by 3 bases, 11 bases remained unmatched. The CDR3 totals 16 residues. The DNA of the CDR3 is TGTGCCAGCACCCACCTCCGAGGACAGGGCTACAATGAGCAGTTCTTC. It specifies CASTHLRGQGYNEQFF.

A note on this clonotype: The final CDR3 position lacks the conserved phenylalanine or tryptophan, pointing to a likely read error. J is TRBJ1-6 and V is TRBV11-2; TRBD1 is a possible D gene (6 bases). CDR3 length: 16 residues. The V gene's germline CDR1 is SGHAT and CDR2 FQNNGV. CDR3 nucleotide sequence: TGTGCCAGCAGGCGAATCCAGGGGAGTAGTAATTCGCCCCTCCACTGT. The encoded protein is CASRRIQGSSNSPLHC.

This clonotype was observed many times. The chain links TRBV5-1 to TRBJ2-7, with 8 bases identical to TRBD1. This CDR3 has 15 amino acids. Losses at the gene ends were 4 bases for V and 5 bases for J; bases not matched to a gene: 11. Germline V gene sequence: CDR1 SGHRS, CDR2 YFSETQ. The CDR3 loop reads CASSARGQAPHEQYF. The CDR3 DNA sequence: TGCGCCAGCAGCGCGAGGGGACAGGCGCCGCACGAGCAGTACTTC.

This clonotype was counted at least ten times. The chain joins TRBV28 to TRBJ1-2, with TRBD1 matching 10 bases. The CDR3 has 15 residues. The germline CDR1 and CDR2 sequences are MDHEN and SYDVKM. With V trimmed by 8 bases and J by 4 bases, 10 bases remained unmatched. The CDR3, as DNA: TGTGCCAGCCGACAGACAGGGGGCGGTCGCTATGGCTACACCTTC. Protein product: CASRQTGGGRYGYTF.

This clonotype has at least ten counts. The genes are TRBV28 and TRBJ2-3; 9 bases are a match to TRBD1. Germline values: CDR1 MDHEN, CDR2 SYDVKM. Trimming at V came to 6 bases and at J to 1 base, leaving 8 bases not matched to a gene. The CDR3 contains 16 residues. In DNA, the CDR3 is TGTGCCAGCAGGGGCAGACAGGGGGTGGGCACAGATACGCAGTATTTT. This sequence encodes CASRGRQGVGTDTQYF.

This clonotype has ten or more counts. The rearrangement uses TRBV20-1 and TRBJ2-3; TRBD2 aligns across 10 bases. The CDR3 sequence is 16 residues long. Per the germline V gene, CDR1 is DFQATT and CDR2 is SNEGSKA (reference sequence). V was clipped by 3 bases and J by 3 bases; unmatched bases: 9. CDR3 coding DNA: TGCAGTGCTAGCCGCCTAGGTAGCGGGAGGACAGATACGCAGTATTTT. It specifies CSASRLGSGRTDTQYF.

This clonotype was detected ten times or more. The gene calls are TRBV10-3 and TRBJ1-1, with D uncertain. The CDR3 contains 12 residues. V was trimmed by 2 bases and J by 3 bases, leaving 4 bases between them. Germline CDR1 reads ENHRY; CDR2 reads SYGVKD. This CDR3 reads CAISEQDTEAFF. As DNA, the CDR3 is TGTGCCATCAGTGAGCAGGACACTGAAGCTTTCTTT.

This clonotype was detected many times. V gene TRBV10-3 combines with J gene TRBJ2-7; possible D gene TRBD1, 5 bases. CDR1 ENHRY and CDR2 SYGVKD come from the germline V gene. The CDR3 is 13 amino acids. Between the trimmed V and J ends, which lost 2 bases and 4 bases, there was a span of 9 bases. CDR3 in DNA: TGTGCCATCAGTGAGACCTCAGGGTACGAGCAGTACTTC. It specifies CAISETSGYEQYF.